These 23 T cell receptor beta chains were all obtained from the same sample, sequenced in a study of T-cell reconstitution after alpha-beta-depleted transplantation in children. Molecular barcoding with unique molecular identifiers was used for the TCRbeta library. From the PCR reads, TCRdb called clonotypes with MiXCR, one entry per CDR3 protein. In the table there are about 200,000 distinct CDR3 sequences, approximately 6.9% of which are singletons. This material consisted of PBMCs, taken before TCRalphabeta/CD19-depleted stem cell transplant. These receptors originate from a boy between 2 and 10 years old with acute lymphoblastic leukemia, due to receive a stem cell transplant.

The rearrangement joins TRBV4-3 to TRBJ1-1; maybe TRBD1 (5 bases). The germline V and J ends were trimmed by 1 base and 6 bases, with 9 bases remaining between them. The germline V gene has CDR1 LGHNA and CDR2 YSLEER. This CDR3 is 13 amino acids long. The DNA of the CDR3 is TGCGCCAGCAGCCAAGGCCGGGGGTCTGAAGCTTTCTTT. It yields the protein CASSQGRGSEAFF.

The chain carries TRBV6-5 and TRBJ1-3; the D gene is possibly TRBD1 (6 bases). Germline V gene data show CDR1 as MNHEY and CDR2 as SVGAGI. The CDR3 totals 16 residues. V lost 0 bases, J lost 0 bases, and 9 bases lay in between. The DNA for the CDR3 is TGTGCCAGCAGTTACTCCGACAGGCTCTCTGGAAACACCATATATTTT. Residues: CASSYSDRLSGNTIYF.

The table lists this clonotype with many counts. The chain joins TRBV28 to TRBJ1-4; a possible D gene is TRBD1 (5 bases). Trimming cost V 4 bases and J 9 bases, with 18 bases left between them. The CDR3 covers 15 residues. The germline gives CDR1 MDHEN, CDR2 SYDVKM. The CDR3 loop reads CASSSWGYISKKLFF. CDR3 DNA: TGTGCCAGCAGTTCATGGGGGTATATTAGTAAAAAACTGTTTTTT.

There are many counts of this clonotype. V is TRBV9 and J is TRBJ2-3; 14 positions agree with TRBD2. Per the germline V gene, CDR1 is SGDLS and CDR2 is YYNGEE. V lost 4 bases to trimming and J lost 0 bases; unmatched junction nucleotides: 10. The CDR3 loop spans 19 amino acids. CDR3 DNA: TGTGCCAGCAGCTTCTCAGGGACTAGCGGGGGATCAAGCACAGATACGCAGTATTTT. Its protein is CASSFSGTSGGSSTDTQYF.

This clonotype came up a few times. The chain has TRBV5-5 and TRBJ1-2; D unresolved. V was shortened by 7 bases and J by 0 bases, with 13 bases between the two germline ends. The CDR3 has 14 residues. From germline, CDR1 is SGHKS and CDR2 YYEKEE (reference sequence). The CDR3 region has the DNA TGTGCCAGCGGCAGGTCGCGGACTAACTATGGCTACACCTTC. Translated: CASGRSRTNYGYTF.

This clonotype occurred many times. The chain employs TRBV4-3 and TRBJ2-2, with 9 bases aligning to TRBD2. The V gene end was trimmed by 1 base and the J gene end by 4 bases; junction bases not matched to a gene: 7. There are 17 residues in the CDR3. Germline loops: CDR1 LGHNA, CDR2 YSLEER. The CDR3: CASSQGTRGGRTGELFF. CDR3 nucleotides: TGCGCCAGCAGCCAAGGGACGCGGGGGGGCCGCACCGGGGAGCTGTTTTTT.

There are many counts of this clonotype. This rearrangement joins TRBV12-3 or TRBV12-4 to TRBJ2-1; the match to TRBD2 covers 8 bases. V gave up 8 bases and J gave up 6 bases; unmatched junction bases: 6. The CDR3 sequence is 13 residues long. The CDR3 is CASGGGGFNEQFF. CDR3 nucleotides: TGTGCCAGCGGAGGCGGGGGGTTCAATGAGCAGTTCTTC.

This clonotype was seen repeatedly, ten times or more. The chain uses TRBV28 and TRBJ2-1; D is unresolved. The CDR3 has 11 residues. Trimming pared 3 bases from V and 8 bases from J, leaving 5 bases between. CDR1 is MDHEN and CDR2 is SYDVKM in the germline V gene. CDR3 sequence: CASSFGHEQFF. CDR3 coding DNA: TGTGCCAGCAGTTTTGGTCATGAGCAGTTCTTC.

This clonotype was recorded many times. The chain employs TRBV7-2 and TRBJ2-1; D is unresolved. V was clipped by 3 bases and J by 0 bases, with 6 bases between them. The CDR3 loop spans 14 amino acids. CDR1 and CDR2 from the germline V gene are SGHTA and FQGNSA. The CDR3 loop is CASSFPSSYNEQFF. CDR3 sequence (DNA): TGTGCCAGCAGCTTCCCAAGCTCCTACAATGAGCAGTTCTTC.

This clonotype appeared many times. The chain joins TRBV3-1 to TRBJ2-5, with 7 bases that match TRBD2. CDR1 and CDR2 (germline): LGHDT, YNNKEL (reference sequence). Trimming removed 0 bases from V and 3 bases from J; junction bases left unmatched: 10. This CDR3 contains 17 residues. The CDR3 sequence is CASSQDFSTSEKETQYF. The CDR3 nucleotides are TGTGCCAGCAGCCAAGATTTTTCAACTAGCGAAAAAGAGACCCAGTACTTC.

This clonotype was recorded at least ten times. V and J are TRBV4-3 and TRBJ2-1; D is perhaps TRBD1 or TRBD2 (5 bases each). There are 15 residues in the CDR3. Germline lookup yields CDR1 LGHNA and CDR2 YSLEER. Trimming stripped 4 bases from V and 4 bases from J, with 14 bases between. The CDR3 sequence is CASSRDRGKYNEQFF. In DNA, the CDR3 is TGCGCCAGCAGCCGGGACCGCGGTAAATACAATGAGCAGTTCTTC.

The V and J genes are TRBV7-2 and TRBJ2-7, with 9 bases matching TRBD1. V shed 5 bases and J 1 base; nucleotides not matched to a gene: 6. The CDR3 has 15 residues. The germline gives CDR1 SGHTA, CDR2 FQGNSA. This CDR3 reads CASSLDRGGSYEQYF. DNA of the CDR3: TGTGCCAGCAGCCTCGACAGGGGGGGGTCCTACGAGCAGTACTTC.

This clonotype was seen at least ten times. This chain links TRBV20-1 with TRBJ1-2; D remains unclear. Germline CDR1 reads DFQATT; CDR2 reads SNEGSKA (reference sequence). Deletions cut 6 bases from V and 5 bases from J, with 19 bases between. The CDR3 loop spans 14 amino acids. The CDR3 DNA sequence: TGCAGTGCCAAACTGGGATGGTACTATTATGGCTACACCTTC. Protein sequence: CSAKLGWYYYGYTF.

This clonotype has ten or more counts. This chain links TRBV12-3 or TRBV12-4 with TRBJ1-1; maybe TRBD1 (6 bases). The CDR3 totals 13 residues. Trimming took 3 bases from V and 3 from J, leaving 8 bases between them. Written as DNA, the CDR3 is TGTGCCAGCAGTTTTAGGACAGACACTGAAGCTTTCTTT. Amino acids: CASSFRTDTEAFF.

This clonotype has a handful of counts. The V call is TRBV7-2, the J call TRBJ2-4; 8 bases are a match to TRBD2. Germline lookup yields CDR1 SGHTA and CDR2 FQGNSA. This CDR3 comprises 14 residues. The trim removed 5 bases at V and 7 bases at J, leaving 7 bases unmatched. Written as DNA, the CDR3 is TGTGCCAGCAGCCTGACTAGCGCCTCGAACATTCAGTACTTC. Translating gives CASSLTSASNIQYF.

This clonotype was counted many times. The chain employs TRBV28 and TRBJ2-2; D is unclear. CDR3 length: 15 amino acids. The V gene's germline CDR1 is MDHEN and CDR2 SYDVKM. The ends were cut back, 3 bases at V and 5 bases at J, with 13 bases in the middle. CDR3 nucleotides: TGTGCCAGCAGTTTGATAGTTGGTCGGACCGGGGAGCTGTTTTTT. As protein: CASSLIVGRTGELFF.

This clonotype was detected many times. V is TRBV6-2 or TRBV6-3 and J is TRBJ2-1, with 12 bases that match TRBD2. Germline V CDR1 and CDR2: MNHEY, SVGEGT. The CDR3 runs to 15 residues. J was trimmed by 9 bases and V by 5 bases; bases with no gene match: 8. CDR3 in DNA: TGTGCCAGCAGTACCCGGCTAGCGGGGGGGCTTGAGCAGTTCTTC. This translates into CASSTRLAGGLEQFF.

The rearrangement links TRBV7-8 to TRBJ1-5, with D uncertain. CDR1 and CDR2 from the germline V gene are SGHVS and FQNEAQ. The V end was cut by 1 base, the J end by 3 bases, with 7 bases between. The CDR3 runs to 14 residues. The CDR3 is CASSLGGYNQPQHF. The DNA of the CDR3 is TGTGCCAGCAGCTTAGGCGGGTACAATCAGCCCCAGCATTTT.

This rearrangement joins TRBV3-1 to TRBJ2-7, with 9 bases identical to TRBD2. The V segment lost 0 bases and the J segment 4 bases; nucleotides outside the gene matches: 4. The germline V gene encodes CDR1 LGHDT and CDR2 YNNKEL (reference sequence). The CDR3 is 15 residues long. The CDR3 DNA follows: TGTGCCAGCAGCCAAGAGGGGACTAGCTTTTACGAGCAGTACTTC. Encoded protein: CASSQEGTSFYEQYF.

This clonotype was recorded a few times. The chain recombines TRBV7-8 with TRBJ2-2; 11 nucleotides line up with TRBD2. The J segment lost 5 bases and the V segment lost 5 bases, leaving 10 bases of the junction unmatched. The germline V gene has CDR1 SGHVS and CDR2 FQNEAQ. This CDR3 comprises 17 residues. This CDR3 reads CASSRVLGLAATGELFF. The CDR3 nucleotides read TGTGCCAGCAGCCGTGTTCTGGGACTAGCGGCGACCGGGGAGCTGTTTTTT.

This clonotype has a count of ten or more. This rearrangement joins TRBV21-1 to TRBJ1-1. TRBV21-1 represents a pseudogene. The CDR3 runs to 15 residues. Here the CDR3 reads CASSKLGRTNTEAFF. The DNA of the CDR3 is TGTGCCAGCAGCAAACTGGGCAGAACGAACACTGAAGCTTTCTTT.

The CDR3 coding sequence is TGTGCCAGCAGCTTGGAATTAGGTTCCTACAATGAGCAGTTCTTC. Protein product: CASSLELGSYNEQFF. V gene TRBV11-3 combines with J gene TRBJ2-1; D unclear. With 3 bases removed from V and 1 base from J, the gap between germline ends came to 10 bases. The CDR3 has 15 amino acids. CDR1 and CDR2 from the germline V gene are SGHNT and YENEEA.

The chain combines TRBV3-1 with TRBJ1-1; no firm D call. CDR3 length equals 13 residues. Germline V CDR1 and CDR2: LGHDT, YNNKEL (reference sequence). Deletions cut 4 bases from V and 4 bases from J, with 10 bases between. Written as DNA, the CDR3 is TGTGCCAGCAGCCTCTCGACAACCACTGAAGCTTTCTTT. This gives the protein CASSLSTTTEAFF.